This TCR beta chain was found in a study of blood T cell repertoires in COVID-19. Study-level background: The study drew acute and convalescent COVID-19 samples from the United States, Italy and Spain. The analysed material was cDNA or gDNA that came from T cells, B-cell-depleted T cells, or PBMCs.

As handled by the study authors: Estimates of nucleated cell counts were drawn from the amplification of reference gene primers. Only in-frame clones appear in the TCRdb table, and some are missing; sequencing was by immunoSEQ multiplex PCR. V and J calls and clone size are given by that table; D and trimming were obtained from the DNA. The table lists 150,000 to 200,000 clones, approximately 90% of them singletons. The sequenced sample consisted of peripheral blood. This sequence originates from a woman in her 30s with active or convalescent COVID-19.

CDR3 coding DNA: TGCGCCAGCAGCCTAACAGGGTTGGAAAATGAGCAGTTCTTC. Protein product: CASSLTGLENEQFF. The J gene is TRBJ2-1, the V gene TRBV4-1, with TRBD1 as a possible D gene (6 bases). The germline V gene has CDR1 MGHRA and CDR2 YSYEKL. This CDR3 contains 14 residues. Trimming removed 4 bases at V and 7 bases at J, with 14 bases between.